The sequence of this T cell receptor beta chain was determined in a study of cytomegalovirus exposure and HLA in healthy donors. Study-wide results and limits: A later analysis linked a missense variant in DCLRE1C to the trimming of TCR beta V and J genes. A later analysis found that most CMV-associated TCR beta chains appeared HLA-restricted. Among immune exposure information, only CMV serostatus was available.

All the people who gave samples were healthy bone marrow donors. This clone appeared once. The antigen is undetermined. The PCR employed 60 Vbeta primers together with 13 Jbeta primers. TCRdb keeps only in-frame clones here, not all; method: immunoSEQ multiplex PCR. The sample lists 100,000 or so clones, roughly 76% occurring once. This TCR came from a man under 40 in good health and CMV-seropositive. Sequenced input: PBMCs.

In nucleotides, the CDR3 is TGTGCCAGCAGCTCCGGGACAGCCTACGAGCAGTACTTC. Translation: CASSSGTAYEQYF. The genes are TRBV5-6 and TRBJ2-5; 7 nucleotides match TRBD1. The better agreement between TRBJ2-7 and the DNA end casts doubt on the J call. Per the germline V gene, CDR1 is SGHDT and CDR2 is YYEEEE. The CDR3 sequence is 13 residues long.